These 11 T cell receptor beta chains came from one sample sequenced in a study of tumor and adjacent non-tumor tissue in lung cancer. This sample's RNA came from whole unsorted tissue. Three rounds of nested PCR, following a modified ARM-PCR protocol, produced the TCRbeta library. MiXCR, run by TCRdb on the multiplex PCR reads, gives a single entry per CDR3 protein. The sample includes over 100,000 distinct CDR3 sequences, 60% to 80% of them seen just once. Sequenced sample: lung tumor tissue. Receptors were obtained from an older woman with non-small cell lung cancer.

Comments on this clonotype: Lacking the conserved final phenylalanine or tryptophan, this CDR3 likely reflects a read error. V gene TRBV11-3 combines with J gene TRBJ2-3; TRBD2 is a possible D gene (6 bases). V dropped 9 bases and J dropped 8 bases, with 24 bases sitting between them. Per germline, CDR1 SGHNT and CDR2 YENEEA. The CDR3 consists of 15 residues. DNA for the CDR3: TGTGCCAGTAGCCCCGCCGGGCAGGGAGGTCGTACGCAGTATTCT. Translating gives CASSPAGQGGRTQYS.

Comment on this clonotype: An end of the junction differs from the germline gene, which may be a read error. This chain uses TRBV20-1 with TRBJ2-3, with 8 bases matching TRBD2. Germline-derived CDR1 and CDR2 are DFQATT and SNEGSKA (reference sequence). The CDR3 has 14 residues. The CDR3 sequence is CSAPSGSGTDTHYF. DNA of the CDR3: TGCAGTGCTCCGAGCGGGAGTGGTACAGATACGCACTATTTC.

By proportion, this clonotype is medium-sized. The chain employs TRBV6-2 or TRBV6-3 and TRBJ2-7, with D tentatively TRBD1 (6 bases). The germline V gene has CDR1 MNHEY and CDR2 SVGEGT. The CDR3 totals 12 residues. Trimming left V 5 bases short and J 7 bases short, with 12 bases between. The chain's CDR3 is CASSPGVREQYF. CDR3 nucleotide sequence: TGTGCCAGCAGTCCAGGGGTAAGGGAGCAGTACTTC.

About this clonotype: Given a much more abundant clone one base away, this may be a read error. The chain recombines TRBV12-3 or TRBV12-4 with TRBJ1-3; D gene unclear. There are 13 residues in the CDR3. DNA for the CDR3: TGTGCCAGCAGTGGACTTGGGTTAAACATCATATATTTT. Protein sequence: CASSGLGLNIIYF.

The chain couples TRBV7-2 to TRBJ2-1; 12 bases match TRBD2. The V gene's germline CDR1 is SGHTA and CDR2 FQGNSA. The J segment lost 7 bases and the V segment lost 5 bases, leaving 9 bases of the junction unmatched. This CDR3 comprises 16 residues. The CDR3 is CASSIRLAGATNEQFF. The CDR3 coding sequence is TGTGCCAGCAGCATAAGACTAGCGGGAGCTACGAATGAGCAGTTCTTC.

Turning to this clonotype: This may come from a read error, since a much larger clone is one base off. V gene TRBV4-1 combines with J gene TRBJ2-5; the D is unclear. The CDR3 extends over 14 amino acids. Germline V gene sequence: CDR1 MGHRA, CDR2 YSYEKL. In DNA form, the CDR3 reads TGCGCCAGCAGCCAAGGGGTGACCCAAAAGACCCAGTACTTC. Translation gives CASSQGVTQKTQYF.

The chain joins TRBV6-5 to TRBJ2-7; perhaps TRBD2 as D (7 bases). V lost 7 bases and J lost 6, with 19 bases in between. CDR3 length equals 14 residues. From germline, CDR1 is MNHEY and CDR2 SVGAGI. The CDR3 sequence: CASNSGGGVSEQYF. The CDR3 DNA reads as TGTGCCAGCAATTCGGGGGGCGGAGTGAGCGAGCAGTACTTC.

Turning to this clonotype: A clone one base away is much larger, so this may be a read error. This chain joins TRBV28 and TRBJ1-4; no firm D call. CDR1 is MDHEN, CDR2 SYDVKM, per germline. This CDR3 contains 15 residues. CDR3 DNA: TGTGCCAGCAGTTTATCGGCAGCAACTAATGCAAAACTGTTTTTT. This sequence encodes CASSLSAATNAKLFF. Using reference TRBV28 and TRBJ1-4 for the parts outside the CDR3, the full variable domain is DVKVTQSSRYLVKRTGEKVFLECVQDMDHENMFWYRQDPGLGLRLIYFSYDVKMKEKGDIPEGYSVSREKKERFSLILESASTNQTSMYLCASSLSAATNAKLFFGSGTQLSVL.

For this clonotype: One end of the junction does not line up with germline, which may come from a read error. J is TRBJ2-2 and V is TRBV20-1; D assignment may be TRBD1 or TRBD2 (5 bases each). The CDR3 totals 12 residues. Germline values: CDR1 DFQATT, CDR2 SNEGSKA (reference sequence). This CDR3 is CSSNGHTGKLFF. In nucleotides, the CDR3 is TGCAGTTCTAATGGACATACCGGGAAGCTGTTTTTT.

This clonotype was picked up many times. The chain carries TRBV6-1 and TRBJ2-7, with 12 bases fitting TRBD1. V was clipped by 1 base and J by 6 bases; unmatched bases: 4. Germline values: CDR1 MNHNS, CDR2 SASEGT. The CDR3 totals 15 residues. CDR3 bases: TGTGCCAGCAGTGAAGGGGACAGGGGGCACGTCGAGCAGTACTTC. Encoded protein: CASSEGDRGHVEQYF.

In this sample, this clonotype turned up once. A much more abundant neighbour one base away suggests this may be a read error. The chain is built from TRBV6-2 or TRBV6-3 and TRBJ2-5, with D tentatively TRBD1 or TRBD2 (5 bases each). The CDR3 is 15 residues long. V was trimmed by 3 bases and J by 5 bases, leaving 16 bases between them. From germline, CDR1 is MNHEY and CDR2 SVGEGT. CDR3 protein: CASSYPGTQRETQYF. CDR3 bases: TGTGCCAGCAGTTATCCTGGGACCCAACGGGAGACCCAGTACTTC.